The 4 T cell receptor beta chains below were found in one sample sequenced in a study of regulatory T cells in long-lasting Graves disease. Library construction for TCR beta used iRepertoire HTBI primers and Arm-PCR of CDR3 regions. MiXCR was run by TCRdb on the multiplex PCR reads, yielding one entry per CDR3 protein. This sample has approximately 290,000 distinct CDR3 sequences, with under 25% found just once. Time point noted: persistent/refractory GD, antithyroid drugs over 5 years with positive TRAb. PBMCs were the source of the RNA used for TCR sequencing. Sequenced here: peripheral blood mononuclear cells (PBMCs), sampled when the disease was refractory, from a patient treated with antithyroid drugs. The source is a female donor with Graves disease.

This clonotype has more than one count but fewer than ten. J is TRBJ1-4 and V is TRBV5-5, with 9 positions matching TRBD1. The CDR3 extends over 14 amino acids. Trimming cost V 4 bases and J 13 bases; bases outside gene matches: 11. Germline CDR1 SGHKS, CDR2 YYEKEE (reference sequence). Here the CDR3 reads CASSDGQGISGLFF. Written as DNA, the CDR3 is TGTGCCAGCAGCGATGGACAGGGGATTTCGGGACTGTTTTTT.

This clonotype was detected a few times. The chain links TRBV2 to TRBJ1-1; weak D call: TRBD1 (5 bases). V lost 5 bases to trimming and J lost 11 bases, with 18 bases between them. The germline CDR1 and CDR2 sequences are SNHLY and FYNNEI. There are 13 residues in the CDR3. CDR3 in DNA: TGTGCCAGCAGTCAGGACAAAGGTGGGACGGCTTTCTTT. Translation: CASSQDKGGTAFF.

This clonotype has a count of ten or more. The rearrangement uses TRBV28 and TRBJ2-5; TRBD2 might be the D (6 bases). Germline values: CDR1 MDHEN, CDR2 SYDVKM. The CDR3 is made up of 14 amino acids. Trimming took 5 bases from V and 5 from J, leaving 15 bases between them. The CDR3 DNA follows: TGTGCCAGCAGTCGACGGGGGACCTGGGAGACCCAGTACTTC. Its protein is CASSRRGTWETQYF.

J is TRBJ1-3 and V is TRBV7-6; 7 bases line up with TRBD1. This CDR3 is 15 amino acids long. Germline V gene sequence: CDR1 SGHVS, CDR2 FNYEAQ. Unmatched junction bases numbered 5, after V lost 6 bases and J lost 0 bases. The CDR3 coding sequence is TGTGCCAGCAGTTGGGACAGCCGCTCTGGAAACACCATATATTTT. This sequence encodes CASSWDSRSGNTIYF.